This TCR beta chain stems from a study of spatial heterogeneity in lung cancer. Overall study context: The count of detected beta-chain sequences consistently exceeded that of alpha-chain sequences.

This sample's time point: sample taken at primary tumor resection. The input material, whole RNA from tumor, nontumor lung or frozen PBMC, was sequenced unsorted. Samples were obtained from some 72 donors, all untreated early-stage non-small cell lung cancer patients. Each CDR3 protein gets one entry after TCRdb re-called the 5' RACE reads with MiXCR. Seen here are over 10,000 distinct CDR3 sequences, around 13% observed once, and the top ten hold approximately 40%. Germline CDR1 LGHNA, CDR2 YNFKEQ. The CDR3 runs 15 residues. Trimming removed 3 bases from V and 3 bases from J, with 11 bases in between. This clonotype was recorded at least ten times.

The rearrangement uses TRBV4-2 and TRBJ2-2, with D perhaps TRBD1 or TRBD2 (5 bases each). The TCR sequence derives from a male donor with early-stage non-small cell lung cancer. The sample here was PBMCs, taken at surgery. CDR3 bases: TGTGCCAGCAGCCAGACTATAGGGGACACCGGGGAGCTGTTTTTT. This sequence encodes CASSQTIGDTGELFF.